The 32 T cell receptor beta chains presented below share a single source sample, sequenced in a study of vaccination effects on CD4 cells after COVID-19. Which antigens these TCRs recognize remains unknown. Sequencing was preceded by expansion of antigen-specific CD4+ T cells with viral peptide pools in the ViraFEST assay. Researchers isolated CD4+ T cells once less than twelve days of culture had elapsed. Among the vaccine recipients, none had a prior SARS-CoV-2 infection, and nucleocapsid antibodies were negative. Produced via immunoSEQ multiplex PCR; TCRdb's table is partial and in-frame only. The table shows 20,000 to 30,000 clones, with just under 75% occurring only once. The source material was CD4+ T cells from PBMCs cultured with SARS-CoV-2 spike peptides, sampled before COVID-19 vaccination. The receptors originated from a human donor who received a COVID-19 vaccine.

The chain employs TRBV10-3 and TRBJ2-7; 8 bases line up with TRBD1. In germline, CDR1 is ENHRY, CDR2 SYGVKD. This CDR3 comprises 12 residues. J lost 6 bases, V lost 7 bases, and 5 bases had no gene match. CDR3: CAITTDRVEQYF. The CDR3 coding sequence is TGTGCCATCACTACGGACAGGGTCGAGCAGTACTTC.

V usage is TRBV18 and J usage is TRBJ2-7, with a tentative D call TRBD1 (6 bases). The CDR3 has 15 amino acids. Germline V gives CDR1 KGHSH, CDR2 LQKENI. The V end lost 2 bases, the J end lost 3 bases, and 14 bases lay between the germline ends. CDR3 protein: CASSPDGQTIYEQYF. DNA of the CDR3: TGTGCCAGCTCACCAGACGGACAGACAATCTACGAGCAGTACTTC. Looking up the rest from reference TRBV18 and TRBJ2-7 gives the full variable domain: NAGVMQNPRHLVRRRGQEARLRCSPMKGHSHVYWYRQLPEEGLKFMVYLQKENIIDESGMPKERFSAEFPKEGPSILRIQQVVRGDSAAYFCASSPDGQTIYEQYFGPGTRLTVT.

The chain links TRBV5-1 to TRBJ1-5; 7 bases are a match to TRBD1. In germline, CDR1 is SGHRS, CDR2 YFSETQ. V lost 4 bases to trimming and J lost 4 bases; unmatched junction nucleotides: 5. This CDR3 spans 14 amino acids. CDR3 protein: CASSQGQPNQPQHF. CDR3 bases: TGCGCCAGCAGCCAGGGACAGCCTAATCAGCCCCAGCATTTT. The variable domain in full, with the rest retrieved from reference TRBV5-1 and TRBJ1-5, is KAGVTQTPRYLIKTRGQQVTLSCSPISGHRSVSWYQQTPGQGLQFLFEYFSETQRNKGNFPGRFSGRQFSNSRSEMNVSTLELGDSALYLCASSQGQPNQPQHFGDGTRLSIL.

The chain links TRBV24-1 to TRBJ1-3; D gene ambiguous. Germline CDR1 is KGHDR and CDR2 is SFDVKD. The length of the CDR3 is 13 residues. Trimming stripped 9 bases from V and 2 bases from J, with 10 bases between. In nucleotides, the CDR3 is TGTGCCACCGAAGGGCCGACTGGAAACACCATATATTTT. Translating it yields CATEGPTGNTIYF.

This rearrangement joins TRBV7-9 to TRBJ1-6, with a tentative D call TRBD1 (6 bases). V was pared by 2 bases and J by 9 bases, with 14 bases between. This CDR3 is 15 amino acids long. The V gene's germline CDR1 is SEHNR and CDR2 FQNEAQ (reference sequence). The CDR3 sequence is CASSLSTGAVSPLHF. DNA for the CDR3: TGTGCCAGCAGCTTATCGACAGGAGCGGTTTCACCCCTCCACTTT.

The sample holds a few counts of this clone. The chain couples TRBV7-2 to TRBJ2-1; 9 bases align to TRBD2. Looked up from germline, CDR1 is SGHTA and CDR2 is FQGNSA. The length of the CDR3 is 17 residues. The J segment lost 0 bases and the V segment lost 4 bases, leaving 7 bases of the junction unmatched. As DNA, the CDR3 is TGTGCCAGCAGCTCCTCTGGACTAGCGAGCTCCTACAATGAGCAGTTCTTC. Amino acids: CASSSSGLASSYNEQFF.

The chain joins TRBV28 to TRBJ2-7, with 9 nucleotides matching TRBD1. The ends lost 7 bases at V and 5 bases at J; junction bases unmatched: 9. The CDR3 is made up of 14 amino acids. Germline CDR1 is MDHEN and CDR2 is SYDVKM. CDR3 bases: TGTGCCAGCACCCCCGGGACAGGGCTTGACGAGCAGTACTTC. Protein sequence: CASTPGTGLDEQYF.

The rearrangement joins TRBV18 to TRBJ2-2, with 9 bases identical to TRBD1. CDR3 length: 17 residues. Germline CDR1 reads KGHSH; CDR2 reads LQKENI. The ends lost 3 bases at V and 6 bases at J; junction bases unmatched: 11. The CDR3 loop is CASSPAPGTGLSGELFF. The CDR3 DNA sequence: TGTGCCAGCTCACCGGCGCCCGGGACAGGGTTATCCGGGGAGCTGTTTTTT.

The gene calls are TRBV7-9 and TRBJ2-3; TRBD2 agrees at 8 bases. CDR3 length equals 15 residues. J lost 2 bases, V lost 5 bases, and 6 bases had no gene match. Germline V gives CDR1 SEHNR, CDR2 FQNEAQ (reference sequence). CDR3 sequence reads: CASSPGLENTDTQYF. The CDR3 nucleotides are TGTGCCAGCAGCCCGGGACTAGAAAACACAGATACGCAGTATTTT.

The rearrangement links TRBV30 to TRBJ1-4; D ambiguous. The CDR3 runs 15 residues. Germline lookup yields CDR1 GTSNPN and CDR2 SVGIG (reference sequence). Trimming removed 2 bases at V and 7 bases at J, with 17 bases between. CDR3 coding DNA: TGTGCCTGGAGTCGACCTCGAAGGGAGGGTGAAAAACTGTTTTTT. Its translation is CAWSRPRREGEKLFF.

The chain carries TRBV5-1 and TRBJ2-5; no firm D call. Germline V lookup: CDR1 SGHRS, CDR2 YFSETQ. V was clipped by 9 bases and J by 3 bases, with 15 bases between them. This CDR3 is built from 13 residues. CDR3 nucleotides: TGCGCCACCCGGTCGGTTGTCGAAGAGACCCAGTACTTC. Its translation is CATRSVVEETQYF. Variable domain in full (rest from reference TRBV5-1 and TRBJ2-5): KAGVTQTPRYLIKTRGQQVTLSCSPISGHRSVSWYQQTPGQGLQFLFEYFSETQRNKGNFPGRFSGRQFSNSRSEMNVSTLELGDSALYLCATRSVVEETQYFGPGTRLLVL.

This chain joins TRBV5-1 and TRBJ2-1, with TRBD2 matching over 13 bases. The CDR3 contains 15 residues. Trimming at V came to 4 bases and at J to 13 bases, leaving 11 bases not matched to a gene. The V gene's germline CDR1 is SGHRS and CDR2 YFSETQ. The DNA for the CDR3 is TGCGCCAGCAGCCTGGAGGGACTAGCGGGATCCCCTCAGTTCTTC. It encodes CASSLEGLAGSPQFF.

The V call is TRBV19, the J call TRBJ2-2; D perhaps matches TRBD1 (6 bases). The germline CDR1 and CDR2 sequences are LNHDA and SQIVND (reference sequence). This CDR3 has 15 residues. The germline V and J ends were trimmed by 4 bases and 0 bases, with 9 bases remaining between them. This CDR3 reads CASSTGHSNTGELFF. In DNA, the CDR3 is TGTGCCAGTAGTACGGGACACTCGAACACCGGGGAGCTGTTTTTT.

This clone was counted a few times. In nucleotides, the CDR3 is TGTGCCAGTAGTATAGTGGAGACAGGGAGTTCACCCCTCCACTTT. Translation: CASSIVETGSSPLHF. The chain combines TRBV19 with TRBJ1-6, with 7 bases identical to TRBD1. The germline CDR1 and CDR2 sequences are LNHDA and SQIVND (reference sequence). Trimming cost V 1 base and J 9 bases; bases outside gene matches: 6. The CDR3 spans 15 residues. Using reference TRBV19 and TRBJ1-6 for the parts outside the CDR3, the full variable domain is DGGITQSPKYLFRKEGQNVTLSCEQNLNHDAMYWYRQDPGQGLRLIYYSQIVNDFQKGDIAEGYSVSREKKESFPLTVTSAQKNPTAFYLCASSIVETGSSPLHFGNGTRLTVT.

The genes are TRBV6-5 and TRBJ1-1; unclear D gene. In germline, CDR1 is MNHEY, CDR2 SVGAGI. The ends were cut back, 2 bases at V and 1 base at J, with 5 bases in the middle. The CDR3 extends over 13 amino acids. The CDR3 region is CASSYGENTEAFF. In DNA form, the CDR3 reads TGTGCCAGCAGTTACGGAGAGAACACTGAAGCTTTCTTT.

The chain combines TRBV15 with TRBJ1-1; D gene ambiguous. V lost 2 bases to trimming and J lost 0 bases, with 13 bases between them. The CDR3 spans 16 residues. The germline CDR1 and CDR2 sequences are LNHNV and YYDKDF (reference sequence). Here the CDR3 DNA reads TGTGCCACCAGCAGATCTACGGCGGGTGTGAACACTGAAGCTTTCTTT. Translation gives CATSRSTAGVNTEAFF.

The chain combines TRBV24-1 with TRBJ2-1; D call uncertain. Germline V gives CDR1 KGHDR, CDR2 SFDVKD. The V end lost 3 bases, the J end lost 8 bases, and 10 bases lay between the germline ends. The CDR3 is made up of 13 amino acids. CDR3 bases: TGTGCCACCAGTGATAGGAATCTCGATGAGCAGTTCTTC. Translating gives CATSDRNLDEQFF.

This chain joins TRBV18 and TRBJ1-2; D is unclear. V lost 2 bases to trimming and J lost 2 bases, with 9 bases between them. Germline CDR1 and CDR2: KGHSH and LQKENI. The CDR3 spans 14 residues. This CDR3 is CASSPYQQNYGYTF. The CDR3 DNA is TGTGCCAGCTCACCATATCAACAGAACTATGGCTACACCTTC.

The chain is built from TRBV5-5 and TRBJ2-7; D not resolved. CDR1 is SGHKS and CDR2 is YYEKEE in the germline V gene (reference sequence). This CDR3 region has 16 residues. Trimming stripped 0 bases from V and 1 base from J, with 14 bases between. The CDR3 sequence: CASSLAVTYTSYEQYF. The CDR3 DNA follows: TGTGCCAGCAGCTTGGCTGTGACATATACTTCCTACGAGCAGTACTTC.

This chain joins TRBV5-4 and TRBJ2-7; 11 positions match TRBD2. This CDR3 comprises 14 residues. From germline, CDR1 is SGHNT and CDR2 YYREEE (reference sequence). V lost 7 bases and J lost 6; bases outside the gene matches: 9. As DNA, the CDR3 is TGTGCCAGCCGACCTTCTAGCGGGGGGATCGAGCAGTACTTC. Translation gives CASRPSSGGIEQYF.

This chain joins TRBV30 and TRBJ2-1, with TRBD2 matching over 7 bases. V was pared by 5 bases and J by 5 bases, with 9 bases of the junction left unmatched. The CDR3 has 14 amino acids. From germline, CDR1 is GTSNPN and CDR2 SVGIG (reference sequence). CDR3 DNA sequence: TGTGCCTGGGCCACACTAGCGTTACACAATGAGCAGTTCTTC. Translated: CAWATLALHNEQFF.

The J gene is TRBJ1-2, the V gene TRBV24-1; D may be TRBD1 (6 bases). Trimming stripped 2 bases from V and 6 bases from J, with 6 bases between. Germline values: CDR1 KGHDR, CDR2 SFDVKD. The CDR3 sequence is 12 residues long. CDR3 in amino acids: CATSDYRDGYTF. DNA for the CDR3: TGTGCCACCAGTGATTACAGGGATGGCTACACCTTC.

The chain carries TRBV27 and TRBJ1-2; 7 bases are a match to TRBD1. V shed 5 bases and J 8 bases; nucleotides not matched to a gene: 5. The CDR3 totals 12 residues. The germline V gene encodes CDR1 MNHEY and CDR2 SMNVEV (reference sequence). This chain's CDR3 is CASSQDRIGYTF. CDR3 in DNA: TGTGCCAGCAGTCAGGACAGGATAGGCTACACCTTC.

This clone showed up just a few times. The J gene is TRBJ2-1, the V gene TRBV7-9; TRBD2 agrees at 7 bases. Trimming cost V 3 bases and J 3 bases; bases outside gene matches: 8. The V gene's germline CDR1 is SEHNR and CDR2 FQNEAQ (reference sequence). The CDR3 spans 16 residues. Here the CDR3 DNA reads TGTGCCAGCAGCTTCCCCGGGCTAGCGGACTACAATGAGCAGTTCTTC. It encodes CASSFPGLADYNEQFF.

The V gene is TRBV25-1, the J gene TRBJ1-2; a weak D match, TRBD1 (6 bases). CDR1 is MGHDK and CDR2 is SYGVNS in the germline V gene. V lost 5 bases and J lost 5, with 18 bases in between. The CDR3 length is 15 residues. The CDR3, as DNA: TGTGCCAGCAGTCCTCTCTCGGGGGCGTTATATGGCTACACCTTC. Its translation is CASSPLSGALYGYTF.

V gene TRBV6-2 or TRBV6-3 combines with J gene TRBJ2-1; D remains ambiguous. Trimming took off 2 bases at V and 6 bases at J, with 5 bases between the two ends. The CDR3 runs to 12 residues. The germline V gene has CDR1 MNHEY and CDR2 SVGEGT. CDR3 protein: CASSYRSNEQFF. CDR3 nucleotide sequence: TGTGCCAGCAGTTACCGTAGCAATGAGCAGTTCTTC.

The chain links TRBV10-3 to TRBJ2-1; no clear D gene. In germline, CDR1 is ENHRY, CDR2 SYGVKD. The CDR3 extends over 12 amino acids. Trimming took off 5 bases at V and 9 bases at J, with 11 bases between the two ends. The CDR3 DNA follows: TGTGCCATCAGTACCCGCCCCGGTGAGCAGTTCTTC. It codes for CAISTRPGEQFF.

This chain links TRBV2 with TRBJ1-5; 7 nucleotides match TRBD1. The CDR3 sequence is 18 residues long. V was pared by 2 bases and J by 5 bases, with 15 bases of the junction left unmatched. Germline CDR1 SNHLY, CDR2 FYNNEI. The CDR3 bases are TGTGCCAGCAGTGAATGGGGCAGGGGGTTTGGAAGGTATCAGCCCCAGCATTTT. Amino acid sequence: CASSEWGRGFGRYQPQHF.

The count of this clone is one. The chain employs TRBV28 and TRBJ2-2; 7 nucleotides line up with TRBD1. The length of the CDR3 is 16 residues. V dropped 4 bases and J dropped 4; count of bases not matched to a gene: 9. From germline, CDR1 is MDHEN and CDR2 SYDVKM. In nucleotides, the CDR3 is TGTGCCAGCAGTTCCCGGGACAGCTCCATCACCGGGGAGCTGTTTTTT. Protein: CASSSRDSSITGELFF.

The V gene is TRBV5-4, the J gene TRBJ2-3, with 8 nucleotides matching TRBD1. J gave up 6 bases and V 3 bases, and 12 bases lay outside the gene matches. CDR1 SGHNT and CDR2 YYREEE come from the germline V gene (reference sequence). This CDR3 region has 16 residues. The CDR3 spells CASSSGTGRFGDTQYF. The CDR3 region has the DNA TGTGCCAGCAGCTCCGGGACAGGCCGTTTTGGGGATACGCAGTATTTT.

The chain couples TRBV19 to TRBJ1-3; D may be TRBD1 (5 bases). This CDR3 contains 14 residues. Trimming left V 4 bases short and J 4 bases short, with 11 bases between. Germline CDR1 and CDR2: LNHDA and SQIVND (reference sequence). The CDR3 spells CASSTIDSGNTIYF. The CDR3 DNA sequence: TGTGCCAGTAGTACCATCGACAGCGGAAACACCATATATTTT.

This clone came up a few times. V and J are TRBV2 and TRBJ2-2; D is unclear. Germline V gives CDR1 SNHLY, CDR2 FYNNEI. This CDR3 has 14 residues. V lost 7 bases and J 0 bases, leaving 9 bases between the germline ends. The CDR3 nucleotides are TGTGCCAGCACGAGAGACTCGAACACCGGGGAGCTGTTTTTT. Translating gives CASTRDSNTGELFF.